This entry lists 30 T cell receptor beta chains sequenced from one sample in a study of graft-versus-host responses after intestinal transplantation. Repertoires were generated with immunoSEQ multiplex PCR, while TCRdb's copy carries only in-frame clones and drops some. There are about 70,000 clones in the sample; approximately 93% occur only once, and over 0.4% lies in the top ten. Antigens of these TCRs are unknown. Sequenced here: unstimulated CD8+ T cells sorted from spleen or lymph node cells, sampled before intestinal transplant. The receptor set was obtained from a human donor who received an intestinal transplant.

The V gene is TRBV18, the J gene TRBJ1-4, with D perhaps matching TRBD1 (5 bases). V lost 0 bases, J lost 0 bases, and 26 bases lay in between. CDR3 size: 22 residues. Germline CDR1 and CDR2: KGHSH and LQKENI. The CDR3 DNA is TGTGCCAGCTCACCACCGGGAGGGGATGTGACAGTCTCGGGAACAACTAATGAAAAACTGTTTTTT. Amino acid sequence: CASSPPGGDVTVSGTTNEKLFF.

V gene TRBV5-1 combines with J gene TRBJ1-3; no definite D call. Per the germline V gene, CDR1 is SGHRS and CDR2 is YFSETQ. Trimming stripped 1 base from V and 1 base from J, with 9 bases between. CDR3 length equals 15 residues. CDR3 loop: CASSLRWGSGNTIYF. The DNA of the CDR3 is TGCGCCAGCAGCTTGCGATGGGGTTCTGGAAACACCATATATTTT.

The chain couples TRBV15 to TRBJ2-3, with no clear D. This CDR3 region has 13 residues. CDR1 and CDR2 from the germline V gene are LNHNV and YYDKDF (reference sequence). Trimming took off 5 bases at V and 0 bases at J, with 6 bases between the two ends. The chain's CDR3 is CATSPRSTDTQYF. The DNA for the CDR3 is TGTGCCACCAGCCCTAGAAGCACAGATACGCAGTATTTT. The full variable domain, with the rest looked up from reference TRBV15 and TRBJ2-3, is DAMVIQNPRYQVTQFGKPVTLSCSQTLNHNVMYWYQQKSSQAPKLLFHYYDKDFNNEADTPDNFQSRRPNTSFCFLDIRSPGLGDTAMYLCATSPRSTDTQYFGPGTRLTVL.

A single count supports this clone. The V call is TRBV5-1, the J call TRBJ2-5; D is perhaps TRBD1 (6 bases). Germline V gene data show CDR1 as SGHRS and CDR2 as YFSETQ. This CDR3 is 14 amino acids long. V was cut by 0 bases and J by 3 bases, with 9 bases left in between. Written as DNA, the CDR3 is TGCGCCAGCAGCTTGGGTACAGGGAAAGAGACCCAGTACTTC. It yields the protein CASSLGTGKETQYF.

The rearrangement links TRBV28 to TRBJ2-1, with D perhaps matching TRBD1 or TRBD2 (5 bases each). From germline, CDR1 is MDHEN and CDR2 SYDVKM. The germline V and J ends were trimmed by 4 bases and 8 bases, with 27 bases remaining between them. The CDR3 covers 18 residues. The CDR3 loop is CASSSRHQSGLESDEQFF. Here the CDR3 DNA reads TGTGCCAGCAGTTCCCGACACCAATCGGGGCTAGAAAGCGATGAGCAGTTCTTC. The variable domain in full, completed from reference TRBV28 and TRBJ2-1, reads DVKVTQSSRYLVKRTGEKVFLECVQDMDHENMFWYRQDPGLGLRLIYFSYDVKMKEKGDIPEGYSVSREKKERFSLILESASTNQTSMYLCASSSRHQSGLESDEQFFGPGTRLTVL.

The gene calls are TRBV6-6 and TRBJ2-7; a possible D gene is TRBD2 (6 bases). The CDR3 consists of 15 residues. Germline CDR1 and CDR2: MNHNY and SVGAGI (reference sequence). Trimming removed 5 bases from V and 5 bases from J, with 19 bases in between. CDR3 DNA: TGTGCCAGCAGTCCCCCCTTAAGTAGCGGACACGAGCAGTACTTC. This gives the protein CASSPPLSSGHEQYF.

V gene TRBV5-1 combines with J gene TRBJ2-1; D gene unclear. V was trimmed by 1 base and J by 7 bases, leaving 6 bases between them. The CDR3 spans 12 residues. CDR1 and CDR2 (germline): SGHRS, YFSETQ. DNA of the CDR3: TGCGCCAGCAGCTTGCAGTCTAATGAGCAGTTCTTC. It translates to CASSLQSNEQFF.

This clone was observed a single time. The chain carries TRBV10-2 and TRBJ2-1; 12 bases map to TRBD2. The CDR3 loop spans 16 amino acids. Germline V gene sequence: CDR1 WSHSY, CDR2 SAAADI. V lost 10 bases, J lost 0 bases, and 7 bases stayed unmatched. The CDR3 sequence is CATRTSGTSSYNEQFF. CDR3 coding DNA: TGCGCCACCCGGACTAGCGGGACAAGCTCCTACAATGAGCAGTTCTTC.

J is TRBJ2-7 and V is TRBV29-1; no clear D gene. CDR3 length equals 11 residues. From germline, CDR1 is SQVTM and CDR2 ANQGSEA. V lost 6 bases and J 0 bases, leaving 6 bases between the germline ends. The CDR3 bases are TGCAGCGTCCTTACCTCCTACGAGCAGTACTTC. Its translation: CSVLTSYEQYF.

This sequence joins TRBV25-1 and TRBJ1-2; TRBD1 matches at 11 bases. The CDR3 length is 15 residues. Germline V gene sequence: CDR1 MGHDK, CDR2 SYGVNS. Unmatched junction bases numbered 4, after V lost 3 bases and J lost 4 bases. The chain's CDR3 is CASSDWTGGFYGYTF. CDR3 DNA sequence: TGTGCCAGCAGTGACTGGACAGGGGGCTTCTATGGCTACACCTTC.

This clone has only one observation. V usage is TRBV7-9 and J usage is TRBJ2-2, with D perhaps TRBD1 or TRBD2 (5 bases each). Germline assignment: CDR1 SEHNR and CDR2 FQNEAQ (reference sequence). This CDR3 contains 16 residues. V lost 5 bases and J lost 11, with 24 bases in between. The CDR3, as DNA: TGTGCCAGCAGCGAACCCACTGGGATCCGGGACGTCGAGCTGTTTTTT. Encoded protein: CASSEPTGIRDVELFF. Looking up the rest from reference TRBV7-9 and TRBJ2-2 gives the full variable domain: DTGVSQNPRHKITKRGQNVTFRCDPISEHNRLYWYRQTLGQGPEFLTYFQNEAQLEKSRLLSDRFSAERPKGSFSTLEIQRTEQGDSAMYLCASSEPTGIRDVELFFGEGSRLTVL.

This chain uses TRBV30 with TRBJ1-1; D is ambiguous. V lost 2 bases, J lost 4 bases, and 8 bases lay in between. Germline V gene sequence: CDR1 GTSNPN, CDR2 SVGIG (reference sequence). This CDR3 comprises 12 residues. CDR3 in amino acids: CAWSSAGTEAFF. CDR3 bases: TGTGCCTGGAGTTCAGCAGGCACTGAAGCTTTCTTT.

The rearrangement uses TRBV7-6 and TRBJ2-1; 15 nucleotides line up with TRBD2. The ends lost 4 bases at V and 7 bases at J; junction bases unmatched: 5. The germline V gene encodes CDR1 SGHVS and CDR2 FNYEAQ. The CDR3 length is 16 residues. The CDR3 region has the DNA TGTGCCAGCAGCTCGCGGACTAGCGGGAGGGAGAATGAGCAGTTCTTC. Residues: CASSSRTSGRENEQFF. Combining the CDR3 with reference TRBV7-6 and TRBJ2-1 gives the whole variable domain GAGVSQSPRYKVTKRGQDVALRCDPISGHVSLYWYRQALGQGPEFLTYFNYEAQQDKSGLPNDRFSAERPEGSISTLTIQRTEQRDSAMYRCASSSRTSGRENEQFFGPGTRLTVL.

The J gene is TRBJ2-5, the V gene TRBV28; 11 bases map to TRBD2. V gave up 7 bases and J gave up 4 bases; unmatched junction bases: 8. CDR3 size: 15 residues. From germline, CDR1 is MDHEN and CDR2 SYDVKM. The CDR3 is CASITLAGGRETQYF. The DNA of the CDR3 is TGTGCCAGCATCACGTTAGCGGGAGGGCGAGAGACCCAGTACTTC.

The chain uses TRBV7-8 and TRBJ1-5; 10 positions agree with TRBD1. CDR1 and CDR2 (germline): SGHVS, FQNEAQ. The CDR3 is 14 residues long. Unmatched junction bases numbered 5, after V lost 5 bases and J lost 7 bases. CDR3 nucleotides: TGTGCCAGCAGCCTAGGGACAGGGGAACAGCCCCAGCATTTT. Its translation is CASSLGTGEQPQHF. Full variable domain (missing parts from reference TRBV7-8 and TRBJ1-5): GAGVSQSPRYKVAKRGQDVALRCDPISGHVSLFWYQQALGQGPEFLTYFQNEAQLDKSGLPSDRFFAERPEGSVSTLKIQRTQQEDSAVYLCASSLGTGEQPQHFGDGTRLSIL.

The CDR3 bases are TGTGCCAGCAGTTTAAGGGGAATGGGGCAGCCCCAGCATTTT. This gives the protein CASSLRGMGQPQHF. The chain carries TRBV27 and TRBJ1-5; tentative D call: TRBD1 (5 bases). This CDR3 comprises 14 residues. Trimming took 2 bases from V and 7 from J, leaving 12 bases between them. Per germline, CDR1 MNHEY and CDR2 SMNVEV (reference sequence).

This clone came up a few times. This chain connects TRBV7-9 to TRBJ1-4; D gene uncertain. Trimming pared 8 bases from V and 4 bases from J, leaving 11 bases between. The CDR3 contains 13 residues. Germline V gene data show CDR1 as SEHNR and CDR2 as FQNEAQ (reference sequence). CDR3 in DNA: TGTGCCAGCGCAACGGGTGGTAATGAAAAACTGTTTTTT. This codes for CASATGGNEKLFF. The full variable domain, its missing parts supplied by reference TRBV7-9 and TRBJ1-4, is DTGVSQNPRHKITKRGQNVTFRCDPISEHNRLYWYRQTLGQGPEFLTYFQNEAQLEKSRLLSDRFSAERPKGSFSTLEIQRTEQGDSAMYLCASATGGNEKLFFGSGTQLSVL.

This chain uses TRBV11-2 with TRBJ2-1, with TRBD2 matching over 9 bases. The CDR3 contains 18 residues. V dropped 4 bases and J dropped 0; count of bases not matched to a gene: 10. Germline values: CDR1 SGHAT, CDR2 FQNNGV. The CDR3 region has the DNA TGTGCCAGCAGCTCTCCCCCGGTACTAGCGGGCTCCTACAATGAGCAGTTCTTC. The encoded protein is CASSSPPVLAGSYNEQFF.

The chain employs TRBV9 and TRBJ2-3; D gene ambiguous. Trimming took off 0 bases at V and 1 base at J, with 6 bases between the two ends. The CDR3 loop spans 14 amino acids. From germline, CDR1 is SGDLS and CDR2 YYNGEE. For the CDR3, the DNA is TGTGCCAGCAGCGTAGTTGGCGGCACAGATACGCAGTATTTT. It yields the protein CASSVVGGTDTQYF.

The chain couples TRBV11-3 to TRBJ1-3; D is possibly TRBD1 (6 bases). The V gene's germline CDR1 is SGHNT and CDR2 YENEEA. V lost 1 base and J 2 bases, leaving 6 bases between the germline ends. The length of the CDR3 is 14 residues. The CDR3 is CASSLAGAGNTIYF. Here the CDR3 DNA reads TGTGCCAGCAGCTTAGCAGGGGCTGGAAACACCATATATTTT.

This clone appeared a single time. The chain links TRBV27 to TRBJ2-5; 11 bases are a match to TRBD2. The end of the DNA aligns better with TRBJ2-7, so the J call may be wrong. Germline CDR1 and CDR2: MNHEY and SMNVEV (reference sequence). This CDR3 is 15 amino acids long. CDR3 sequence (DNA): TGTGCCAGCAGTTTATCGATGGGACTAGCGGACGAGCAGTACTTC. Its protein product is CASSLSMGLADEQYF.

The rearrangement links TRBV13 to TRBJ2-7, with 12 bases lining up with TRBD1. V shed 5 bases, J shed 4 bases, and the junction held 3 bases outside the gene matches. This CDR3 has 14 residues. The germline V gene encodes CDR1 PRHDT and CDR2 FYEKMQ (reference sequence). The CDR3, as DNA: TGTGCCAGCAGCCCGGGACAGGGGGCTTACGAGCAGTACTTC. This translates into CASSPGQGAYEQYF. The full variable domain, its missing parts supplied by reference TRBV13 and TRBJ2-7, is AAGVIQSPRHLIKEKRETATLKCYPIPRHDTVYWYQQGPGQDPQFLISFYEKMQSDKGSIPDRFSAQQFSDYHSELNMSSLELGDSALYFCASSPGQGAYEQYFGPGTRLTVT.

This rearrangement joins TRBV6-1 to TRBJ2-7, with 9 bases fitting TRBD1. The length of the CDR3 is 13 residues. CDR1 is MNHNS and CDR2 is SASEGT in the germline V gene. The ends lost 6 bases at V and 2 bases at J; junction bases unmatched: 2. DNA of the CDR3: TGTGCCAGCAGACAGGGGGCGGCCTACGAGCAGTACTTC. Amino acid sequence: CASRQGAAYEQYF.

The chain combines TRBV15 with TRBJ2-7, with 11 bases lining up with TRBD1. The germline V gene has CDR1 LNHNV and CDR2 YYDKDF (reference sequence). Trimming took 1 base from V and 4 from J; bases not matched to a gene: 6. This CDR3 has 16 residues. The CDR3 DNA reads as TGTGCCACCAGCAGAGCGGGACAGGGGGGGCGATACGAGCAGTACTTC. This encodes CATSRAGQGGRYEQYF.

The gene calls are TRBV6-5 and TRBJ2-1, with D possibly being TRBD2 (5 bases). Germline V gives CDR1 MNHEY, CDR2 SVGAGI. The CDR3 is made up of 13 amino acids. Trimming took 2 bases from V and 13 from J, leaving 15 bases between them. The CDR3 loop reads CASSYPAKRSQFF. In DNA, the CDR3 is TGTGCCAGCAGTTACCCCGCTAAGCGGTCCCAGTTCTTC.

V is TRBV6-5 and J is TRBJ2-7; 7 bases match TRBD1. Germline V gene sequence: CDR1 MNHEY, CDR2 SVGAGI. J gave up 5 bases and V 0 bases, and 7 bases lay outside the gene matches. This CDR3 region has 15 residues. The CDR3 here is CASSYSGTVMNEQYF. Here the CDR3 DNA reads TGTGCCAGCAGTTACTCGGGGACAGTAATGAACGAGCAGTACTTC.

The CDR3 is CASSITLSSTDTQYF. CDR3 nucleotides: TGTGCCAGTAGTATAACATTGTCTAGCACAGATACGCAGTATTTT. V is TRBV19 and J is TRBJ2-3; no definite D call. Trimming left V 2 bases short and J 0 bases short, with 9 bases between. The germline V gene encodes CDR1 LNHDA and CDR2 SQIVND (reference sequence). The CDR3 consists of 15 residues.

V gene TRBV7-3 combines with J gene TRBJ1-5, with 7 bases identical to TRBD1. The CDR3 runs to 14 residues. With 9 bases clipped from V and 3 bases from J, the junction kept 8 bases outside the gene matches. The germline V gene has CDR1 SGHTA and CDR2 FQGTGA. This chain's CDR3 is CARTGPGDNQPQHF. The CDR3 DNA sequence: TGTGCCAGGACAGGGCCGGGGGACAATCAGCCCCAGCATTTT.

V usage is TRBV4-2 and J usage is TRBJ2-7; 13 bases agree with TRBD2. CDR3 length: 18 residues. V shed 0 bases and J 3 bases; nucleotides not matched to a gene: 8. Germline CDR1 reads LGHNA; CDR2 reads YNFKEQ. The CDR3 DNA reads as TGTGCCAGCAGCCAAGATGGGTACGGGACTAGCGGGATCTACGAGCAGTACTTC. Its protein product is CASSQDGYGTSGIYEQYF.

V and J are TRBV6-5 and TRBJ2-2, with D maybe TRBD1 (5 bases). V was shortened by 2 bases and J by 3 bases, with 13 bases between the two germline ends. This CDR3 has 16 residues. Per the germline V gene, CDR1 is MNHEY and CDR2 is SVGAGI. CDR3 residues: CASSYRVGHYTGELFF. In DNA form, the CDR3 reads TGTGCCAGCAGTTACCGGGTGGGGCACTACACCGGGGAGCTGTTTTTT.